One sample yielded the 2 T cell receptor beta chains listed below, sequenced in a study of blood T cell repertoires in COVID-19. Generated by immunoSEQ multiplex PCR, the TCRdb table keeps only in-frame clones and is missing some. The repertoire holds 97,000 or so clones, with about four fifths as singletons. Specimen: peripheral blood. These receptors were obtained from a man in his forties with active or convalescent COVID-19.

The genes are TRBV7-2 and TRBJ2-7; no firm D call. V lost 1 base and J lost 1, with 5 bases in between. The length of the CDR3 is 13 residues. Germline CDR1 and CDR2: SGHTA and FQGNSA. The CDR3 region has the DNA TGTGCCAGCAGCTTAGAACAGTCCTACGAGCAGTACTTC. This codes for CASSLEQSYEQYF.

This chain uses TRBV10-3 with TRBJ1-2, with 8 bases lining up with TRBD1. This CDR3 has 14 residues. After removal of 7 bases from V and 6 bases from J, the junction contained 10 bases not matched to a gene. Germline CDR1 ENHRY, CDR2 SYGVKD. The CDR3 coding sequence is TGTGCCATCACTCAATTACAGGGGGTGGATGGCTACACCTTC. It codes for CAITQLQGVDGYTF.